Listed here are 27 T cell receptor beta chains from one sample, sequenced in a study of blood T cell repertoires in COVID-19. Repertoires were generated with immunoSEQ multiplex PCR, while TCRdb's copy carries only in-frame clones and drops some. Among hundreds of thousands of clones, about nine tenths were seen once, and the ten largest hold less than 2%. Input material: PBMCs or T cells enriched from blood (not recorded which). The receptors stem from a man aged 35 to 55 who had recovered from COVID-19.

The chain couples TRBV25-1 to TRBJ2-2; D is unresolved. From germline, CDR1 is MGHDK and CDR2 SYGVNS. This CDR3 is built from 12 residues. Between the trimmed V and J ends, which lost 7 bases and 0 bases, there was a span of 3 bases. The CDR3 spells CASTANTGELFF. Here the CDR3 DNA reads TGTGCCAGCACGGCGAACACCGGGGAGCTGTTTTTT.

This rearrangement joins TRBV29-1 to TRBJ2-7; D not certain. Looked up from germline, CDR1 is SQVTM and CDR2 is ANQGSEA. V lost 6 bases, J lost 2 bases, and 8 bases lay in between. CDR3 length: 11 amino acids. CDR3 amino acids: CSVVSAYEQYF. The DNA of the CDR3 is TGCAGCGTAGTTTCGGCCTACGAGCAGTACTTC.

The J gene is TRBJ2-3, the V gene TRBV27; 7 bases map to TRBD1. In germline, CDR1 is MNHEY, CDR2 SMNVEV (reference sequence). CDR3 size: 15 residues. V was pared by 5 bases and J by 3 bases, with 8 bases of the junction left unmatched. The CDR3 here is CASSPELRGTDTQYF. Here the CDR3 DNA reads TGTGCCAGCAGTCCAGAGCTCAGGGGGACAGATACGCAGTATTTT.

The CDR3 region is CSVESDRSSYEQYF. CDR3 DNA: TGCAGCGTTGAATCCGACCGGAGCTCCTACGAGCAGTACTTC. This chain joins TRBV29-1 and TRBJ2-7; D gene uncertain. Germline CDR1 and CDR2: SQVTM and ANQGSEA. CDR3 length: 14 amino acids. V was shortened by 2 bases and J by 0 bases, with 11 bases between the two germline ends.

CDR3 sequence reads: CASSPRLAGGYNEQFF. CDR3 DNA: TGTGCCAGCAGCCCCCGACTAGCGGGAGGGTACAATGAGCAGTTCTTC. V and J are TRBV13 and TRBJ2-1; 14 positions match TRBD2. Losses at the gene ends were 5 bases for V and 4 bases for J; bases not matched to a gene: 4. Germline assignment: CDR1 PRHDT and CDR2 FYEKMQ (reference sequence). The CDR3 extends over 16 amino acids.

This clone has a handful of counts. In DNA form, the CDR3 reads TGTGCCAGCAGCGTAGGGCAGGGGGCCAAGGGGGAGCAGTTCTTC. This codes for CASSVGQGAKGEQFF. This rearrangement joins TRBV9 to TRBJ2-1, with TRBD1 matching 8 bases. The V and J ends lost 0 bases and 10 bases, in that order; junction bases with no gene match: 9. The CDR3 spans 15 residues. Germline V gives CDR1 SGDLS, CDR2 YYNGEE.

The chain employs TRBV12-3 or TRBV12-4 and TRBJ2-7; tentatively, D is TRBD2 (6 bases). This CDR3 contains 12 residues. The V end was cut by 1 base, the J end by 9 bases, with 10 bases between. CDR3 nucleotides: TGTGCCAGCAGTTTAGGCGGGAATGCGCAGTACTTC. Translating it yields CASSLGGNAQYF.

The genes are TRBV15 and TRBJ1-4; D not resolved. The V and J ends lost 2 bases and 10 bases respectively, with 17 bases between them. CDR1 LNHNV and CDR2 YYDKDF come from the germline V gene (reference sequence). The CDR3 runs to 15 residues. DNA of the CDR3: TGTGCCACCAGCAGACCGGCTAGAGATGGTGGAAAACTGTTTTTT. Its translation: CATSRPARDGGKLFF. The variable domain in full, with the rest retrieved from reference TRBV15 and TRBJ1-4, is DAMVIQNPRYQVTQFGKPVTLSCSQTLNHNVMYWYQQKSSQAPKLLFHYYDKDFNNEADTPDNFQSRRPNTSFCFLDIRSPGLGDTAMYLCATSRPARDGGKLFFGSGTQLSVL.

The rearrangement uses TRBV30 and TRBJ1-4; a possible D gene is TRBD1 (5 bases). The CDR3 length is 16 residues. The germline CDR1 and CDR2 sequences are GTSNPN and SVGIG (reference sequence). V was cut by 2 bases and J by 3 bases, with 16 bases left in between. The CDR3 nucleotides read TGTGCCTGGAGTTTCGGCCGGGGGGTGGCTAATGAAAAACTGTTTTTT. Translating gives CAWSFGRGVANEKLFF.

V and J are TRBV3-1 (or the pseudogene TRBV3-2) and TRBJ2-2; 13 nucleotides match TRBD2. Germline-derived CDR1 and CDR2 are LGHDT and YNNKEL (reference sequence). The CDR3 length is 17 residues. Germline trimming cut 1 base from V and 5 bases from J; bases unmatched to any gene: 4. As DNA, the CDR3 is TGTGCCAGCAGCCAAGGGACTAGCGGGAGTCGGACCGGGGAGCTGTTTTTT. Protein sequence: CASSQGTSGSRTGELFF.

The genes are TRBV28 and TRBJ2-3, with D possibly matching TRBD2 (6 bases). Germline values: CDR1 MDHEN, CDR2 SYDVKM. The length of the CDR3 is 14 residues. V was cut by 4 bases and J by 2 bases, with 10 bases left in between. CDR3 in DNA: TGTGCCAGCAGTTGGGACTCCTCCACAGATACGCAGTATTTT. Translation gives CASSWDSSTDTQYF.

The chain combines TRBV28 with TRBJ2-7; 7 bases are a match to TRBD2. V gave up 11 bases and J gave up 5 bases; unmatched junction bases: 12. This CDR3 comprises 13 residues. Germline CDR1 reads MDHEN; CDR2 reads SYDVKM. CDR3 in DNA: TGTGCCTCCAGCGTATGGGGGAGGGACGAGCAGTACTTC. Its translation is CASSVWGRDEQYF.

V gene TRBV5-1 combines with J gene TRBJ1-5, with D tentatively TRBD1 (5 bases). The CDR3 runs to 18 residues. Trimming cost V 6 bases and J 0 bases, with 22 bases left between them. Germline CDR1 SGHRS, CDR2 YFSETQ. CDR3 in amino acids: CASIAGRLGGISNQPQHF. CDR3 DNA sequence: TGCGCCAGCATCGCAGGGAGGCTGGGGGGGATTAGCAATCAGCCCCAGCATTTT.

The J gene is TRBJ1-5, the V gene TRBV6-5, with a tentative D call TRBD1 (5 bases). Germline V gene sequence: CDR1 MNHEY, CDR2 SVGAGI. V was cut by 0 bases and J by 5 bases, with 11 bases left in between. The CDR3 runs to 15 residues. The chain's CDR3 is CASSYSGGGYQPQHF. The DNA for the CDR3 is TGTGCCAGCAGTTACTCGGGGGGAGGCTATCAGCCCCAGCATTTT.

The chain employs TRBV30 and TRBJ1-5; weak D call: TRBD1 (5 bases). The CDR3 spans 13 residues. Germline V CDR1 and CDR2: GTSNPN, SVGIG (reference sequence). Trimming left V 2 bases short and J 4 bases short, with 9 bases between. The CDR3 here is CAWSSGKNQPQHF. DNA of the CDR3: TGTGCCTGGAGTTCAGGGAAGAATCAGCCCCAGCATTTT.

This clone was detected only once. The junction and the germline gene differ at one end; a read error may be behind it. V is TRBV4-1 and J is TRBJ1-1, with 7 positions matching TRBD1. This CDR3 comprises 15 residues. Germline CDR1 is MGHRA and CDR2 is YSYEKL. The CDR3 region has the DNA TGCGCCAGCAGCGAAGACGGAGGGGGCTACACTGAAGCTTTCTTT. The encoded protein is CASSEDGGGYTEAFF.

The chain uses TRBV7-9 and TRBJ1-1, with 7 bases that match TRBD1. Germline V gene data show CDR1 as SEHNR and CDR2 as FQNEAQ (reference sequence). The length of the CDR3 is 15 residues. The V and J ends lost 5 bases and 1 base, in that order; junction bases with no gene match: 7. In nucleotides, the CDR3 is TGTGCCAGCAGCCCCGCTGACAGGGCGAACACTGAAGCTTTCTTT. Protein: CASSPADRANTEAFF.

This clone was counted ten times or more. The CDR3 reads CASSWTSGRTAGELFF. DNA for the CDR3: TGTGCCAGCAGTTGGACTAGCGGACGGACCGCCGGGGAGCTGTTTTTT. The rearrangement uses TRBV27 and TRBJ2-2; 10 bases are a match to TRBD2. The germline V gene has CDR1 MNHEY and CDR2 SMNVEV (reference sequence). The V segment lost 4 bases and the J segment 6 bases; nucleotides outside the gene matches: 8. The CDR3 is made up of 16 amino acids.

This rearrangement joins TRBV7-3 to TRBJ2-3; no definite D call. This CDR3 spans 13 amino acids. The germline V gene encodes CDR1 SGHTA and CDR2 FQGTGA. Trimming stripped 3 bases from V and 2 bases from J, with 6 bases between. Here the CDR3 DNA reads TGTGCCAGCAGCTTCTATCTCACAGATACGCAGTATTTT. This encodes CASSFYLTDTQYF.

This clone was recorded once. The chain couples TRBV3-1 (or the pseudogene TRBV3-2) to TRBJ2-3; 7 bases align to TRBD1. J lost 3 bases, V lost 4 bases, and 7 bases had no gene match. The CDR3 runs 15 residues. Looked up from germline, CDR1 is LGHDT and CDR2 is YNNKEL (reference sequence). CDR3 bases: TGTGCCAGCAGCCCCGGGACAGCGAAGACAGATACGCAGTATTTT. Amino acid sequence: CASSPGTAKTDTQYF.

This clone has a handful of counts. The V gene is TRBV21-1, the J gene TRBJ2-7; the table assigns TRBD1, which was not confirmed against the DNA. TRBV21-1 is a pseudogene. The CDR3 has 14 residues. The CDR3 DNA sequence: TGTGCCAGCAGCAAACTGGACAGGGGGCTCGAGCAGTACTTC. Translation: CASSKLDRGLEQYF.

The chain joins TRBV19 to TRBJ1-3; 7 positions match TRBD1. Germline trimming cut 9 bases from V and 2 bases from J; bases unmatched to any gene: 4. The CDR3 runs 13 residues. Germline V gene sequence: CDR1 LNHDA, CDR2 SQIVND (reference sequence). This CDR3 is CASGQDPGNTIYF. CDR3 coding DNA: TGTGCCAGCGGACAGGACCCTGGAAACACCATATATTTT.

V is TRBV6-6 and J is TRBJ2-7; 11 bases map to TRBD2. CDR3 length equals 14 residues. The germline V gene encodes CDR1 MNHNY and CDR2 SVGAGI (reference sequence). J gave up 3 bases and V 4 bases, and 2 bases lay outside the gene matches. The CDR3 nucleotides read TGTGCCAGCAGTTTGGGACTAGCGGACTACGAGCAGTACTTC. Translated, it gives CASSLGLADYEQYF.

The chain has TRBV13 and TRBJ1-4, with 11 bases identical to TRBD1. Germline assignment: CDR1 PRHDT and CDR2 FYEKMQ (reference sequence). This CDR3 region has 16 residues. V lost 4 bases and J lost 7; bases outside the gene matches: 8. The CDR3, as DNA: TGTGCCAGCAGCTCCCACGGGACAGGGGGAAGTGAAAAACTGTTTTTT. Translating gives CASSSHGTGGSEKLFF.

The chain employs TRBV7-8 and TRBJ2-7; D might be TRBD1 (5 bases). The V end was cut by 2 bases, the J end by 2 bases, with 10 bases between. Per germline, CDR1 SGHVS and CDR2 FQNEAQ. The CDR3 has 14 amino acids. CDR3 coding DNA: TGTGCCAGCAGCTTACGCCAGGGTCCCTACGAGCAGTACTTC. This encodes CASSLRQGPYEQYF.

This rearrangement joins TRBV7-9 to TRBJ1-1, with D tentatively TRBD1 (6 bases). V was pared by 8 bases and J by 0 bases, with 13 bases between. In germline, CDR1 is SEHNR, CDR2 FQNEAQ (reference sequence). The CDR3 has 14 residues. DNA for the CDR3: TGTGCCAGCCCATCAGAGGGGGTGAACACTGAAGCTTTCTTT. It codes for CASPSEGVNTEAFF.

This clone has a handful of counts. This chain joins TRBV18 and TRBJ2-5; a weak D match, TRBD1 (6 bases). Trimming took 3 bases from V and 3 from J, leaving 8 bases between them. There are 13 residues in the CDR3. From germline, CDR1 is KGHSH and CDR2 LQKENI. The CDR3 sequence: CASSPGQEETQYF. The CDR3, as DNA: TGTGCCAGCTCACCGGGACAAGAAGAGACCCAGTACTTC.